The sequence of this T cell receptor beta chain was determined in a study of T cells in Graves' hyperthyroidism and ophthalmopathy. Amplification yielded TCR beta CDR3 regions, with RNA transcripts as the source. The TCR CDR3 was amplified in a first-round RT-PCR using the HTBI primer set. A single record per CDR3 protein comes from TCRdb applying MiXCR to the multiplex PCR reads. This table holds 270,000 or so distinct CDR3 sequences, less than 30% found once. V lost 4 bases, J lost 5 bases, and 8 bases lay in between. Germline CDR1 reads GTSNPN; CDR2 reads SVGIG (reference sequence). CDR3 size: 11 residues. In this sample, this clonotype turned up once.

The genes are TRBV30 and TRBJ1-1; unclear D gene. The receptor's source is a man aged 35 to 55 with Graves' hyperthyroidism that later progressed to Graves' ophthalmopathy. Specimen: blood. The CDR3 reads CAWTLVTEAFF. CDR3 bases: TGTGCCTGGACCCTGGTTACTGAAGCTTTCTTT.